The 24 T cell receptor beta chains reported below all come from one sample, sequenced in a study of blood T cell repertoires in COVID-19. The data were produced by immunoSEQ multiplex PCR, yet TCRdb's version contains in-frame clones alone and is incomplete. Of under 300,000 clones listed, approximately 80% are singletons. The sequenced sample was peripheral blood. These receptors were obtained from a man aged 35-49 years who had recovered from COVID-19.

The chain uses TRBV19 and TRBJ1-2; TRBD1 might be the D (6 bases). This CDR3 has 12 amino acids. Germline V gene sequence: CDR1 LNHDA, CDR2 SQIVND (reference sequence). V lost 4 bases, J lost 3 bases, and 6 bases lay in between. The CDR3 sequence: CASSNRDYGYTF. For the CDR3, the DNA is TGTGCCAGTAGTAACAGGGACTATGGCTACACCTTC.

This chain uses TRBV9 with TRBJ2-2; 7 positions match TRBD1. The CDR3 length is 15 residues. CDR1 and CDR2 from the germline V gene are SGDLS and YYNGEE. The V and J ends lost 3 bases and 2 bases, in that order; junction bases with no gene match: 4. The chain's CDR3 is CASSARDSNTGELFF. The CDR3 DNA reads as TGTGCCAGCAGCGCCCGGGACAGTAACACCGGGGAGCTGTTTTTT.

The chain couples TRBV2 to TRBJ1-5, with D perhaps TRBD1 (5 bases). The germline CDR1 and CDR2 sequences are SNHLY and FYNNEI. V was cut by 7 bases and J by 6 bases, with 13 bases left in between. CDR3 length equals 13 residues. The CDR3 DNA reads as TGTGCCAGCACGGGGGACGGGGGTCAGCCCCAGCATTTT. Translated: CASTGDGGQPQHF.

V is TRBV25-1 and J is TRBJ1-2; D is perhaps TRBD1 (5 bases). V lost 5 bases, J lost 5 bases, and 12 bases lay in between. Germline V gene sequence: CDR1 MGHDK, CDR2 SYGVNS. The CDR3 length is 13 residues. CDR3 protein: CASSNSQVYGYTF. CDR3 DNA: TGTGCCAGCAGTAACTCACAGGTGTATGGCTACACCTTC.

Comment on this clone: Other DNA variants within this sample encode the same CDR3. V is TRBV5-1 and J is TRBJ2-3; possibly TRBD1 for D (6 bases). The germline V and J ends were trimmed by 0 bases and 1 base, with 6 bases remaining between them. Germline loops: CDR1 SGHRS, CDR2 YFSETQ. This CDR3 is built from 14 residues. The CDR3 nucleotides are TGCGCCAGCAGCTTGGGGACAGGCACAGATACGCAGTATTTT. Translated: CASSLGTGTDTQYF.

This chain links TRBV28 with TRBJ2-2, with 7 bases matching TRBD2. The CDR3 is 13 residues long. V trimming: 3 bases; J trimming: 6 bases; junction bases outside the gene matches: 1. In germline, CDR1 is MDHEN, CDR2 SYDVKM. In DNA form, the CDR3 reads TGTGCCAGCAGTTTGGGAGGGCCCGGGGAGCTGTTTTTT. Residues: CASSLGGPGELFF.

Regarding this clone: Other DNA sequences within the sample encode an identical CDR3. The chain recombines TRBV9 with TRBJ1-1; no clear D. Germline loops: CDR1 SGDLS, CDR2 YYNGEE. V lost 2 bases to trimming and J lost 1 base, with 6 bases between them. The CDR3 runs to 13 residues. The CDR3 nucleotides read TGTGCCAGCAGCGTCACCGGGAACACTGAAGCTTTCTTT. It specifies CASSVTGNTEAFF.

The CDR3 region is CASSRTPYYNEQFF. The CDR3 nucleotides are TGTGCCAGCAGCCGGACACCCTACTACAATGAGCAGTTCTTC. The chain has TRBV5-6 and TRBJ2-1; D possibly corresponds to TRBD1 (5 bases). Trimming stripped 4 bases from V and 3 bases from J, with 11 bases between. Germline CDR1 and CDR2: SGHDT and YYEEEE. This CDR3 comprises 14 residues.

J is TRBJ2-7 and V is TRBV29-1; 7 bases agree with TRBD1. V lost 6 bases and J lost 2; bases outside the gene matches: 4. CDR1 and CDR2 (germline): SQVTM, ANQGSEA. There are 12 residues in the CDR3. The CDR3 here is CSVRDRAYEQYF. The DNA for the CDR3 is TGCAGCGTCCGGGACAGAGCCTACGAGCAGTACTTC.

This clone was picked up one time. Here the CDR3 reads CAIRGDYEKLFF. DNA for the CDR3: TGTGCCATCCGAGGGGACTATGAAAAACTGTTTTTT. J is TRBJ1-4 and V is TRBV10-3; TRBD1 might be the D (5 bases). The CDR3 is 12 amino acids. V lost 8 bases, J lost 6 bases, and 10 bases lay in between. CDR1 and CDR2 (germline): ENHRY, SYGVKD.

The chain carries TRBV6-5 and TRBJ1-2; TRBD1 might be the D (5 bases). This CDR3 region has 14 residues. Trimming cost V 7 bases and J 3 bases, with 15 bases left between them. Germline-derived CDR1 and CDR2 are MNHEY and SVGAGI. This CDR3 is CASKGTGRDYGYTF. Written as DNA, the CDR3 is TGTGCCAGCAAAGGAACAGGTCGGGACTATGGCTACACCTTC.

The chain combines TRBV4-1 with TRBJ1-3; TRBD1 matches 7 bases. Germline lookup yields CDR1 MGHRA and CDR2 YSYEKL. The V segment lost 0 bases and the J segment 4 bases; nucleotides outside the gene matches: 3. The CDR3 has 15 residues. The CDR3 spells CASSQDTGAGNTIYF. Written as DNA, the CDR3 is TGCGCCAGCAGCCAAGATACAGGGGCCGGAAACACCATATATTTT.

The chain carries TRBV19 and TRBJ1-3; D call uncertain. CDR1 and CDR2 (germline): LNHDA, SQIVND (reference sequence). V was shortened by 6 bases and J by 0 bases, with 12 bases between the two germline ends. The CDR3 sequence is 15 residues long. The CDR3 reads CASRRTANSGNTIYF. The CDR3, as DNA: TGTGCCAGTAGGAGAACAGCCAACTCTGGAAACACCATATATTTT.

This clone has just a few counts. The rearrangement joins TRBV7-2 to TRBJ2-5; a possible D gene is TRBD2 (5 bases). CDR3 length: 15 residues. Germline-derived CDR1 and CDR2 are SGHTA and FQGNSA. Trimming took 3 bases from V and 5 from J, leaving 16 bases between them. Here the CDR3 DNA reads TGTGCCAGCAGCTTCCAAGGACTCGAAGGGGAGACCCAGTACTTC. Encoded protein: CASSFQGLEGETQYF.

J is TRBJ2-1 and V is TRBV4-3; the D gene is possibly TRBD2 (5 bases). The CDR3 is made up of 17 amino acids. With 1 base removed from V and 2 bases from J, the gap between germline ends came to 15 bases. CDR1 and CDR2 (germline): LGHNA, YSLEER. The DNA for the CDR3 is TGCGCCAGCAGCCAAGCGATAACTAGTGTCCCCTACAATGAGCAGTTCTTC. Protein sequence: CASSQAITSVPYNEQFF.

The CDR3 is CASSLGTGMDGYTF. CDR3 sequence (DNA): TGTGCCAGCAGCTTAGGGACAGGGATGGATGGCTACACCTTC. J is TRBJ1-2 and V is TRBV7-2; 8 nucleotides align to TRBD1. V shed 1 base, J shed 6 bases, and the junction held 4 bases outside the gene matches. The CDR3 covers 14 residues. The germline CDR1 and CDR2 sequences are SGHTA and FQGNSA.

The CDR3 protein is CASSQSGTLGETQYF. The CDR3 coding sequence is TGTGCCAGCAGTCAGTCCGGGACTCTCGGCGAGACCCAGTACTTC. The J gene is TRBJ2-5, the V gene TRBV9; weak D call: TRBD2 (6 bases). Germline V gene lookup returns CDR1 SGDLS and CDR2 YYNGEE. The CDR3 consists of 15 residues. The V end lost 5 bases, the J end lost 5 bases, and 19 bases lay between the germline ends.

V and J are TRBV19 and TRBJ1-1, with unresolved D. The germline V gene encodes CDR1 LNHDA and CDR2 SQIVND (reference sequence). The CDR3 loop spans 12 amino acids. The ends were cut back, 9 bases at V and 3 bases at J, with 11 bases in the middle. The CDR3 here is CASLSRYTEAFF. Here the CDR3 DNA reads TGTGCCAGCCTATCGCGGTACACTGAAGCTTTCTTT.

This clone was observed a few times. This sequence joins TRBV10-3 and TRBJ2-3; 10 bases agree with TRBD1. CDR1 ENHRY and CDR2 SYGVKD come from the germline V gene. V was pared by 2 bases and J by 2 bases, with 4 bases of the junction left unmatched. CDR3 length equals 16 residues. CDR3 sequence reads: CAISEGTGVLTDTQYF. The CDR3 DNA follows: TGTGCCATCAGTGAGGGGACAGGGGTGCTCACAGATACGCAGTATTTT.

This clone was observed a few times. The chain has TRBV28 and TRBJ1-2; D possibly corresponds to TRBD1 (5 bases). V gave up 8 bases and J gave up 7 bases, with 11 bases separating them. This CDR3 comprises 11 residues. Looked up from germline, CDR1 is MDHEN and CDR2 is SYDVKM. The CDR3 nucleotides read TGTGCCAGCTGGTTCGGGGGTGGCTACACCTTC. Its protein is CASWFGGGYTF.

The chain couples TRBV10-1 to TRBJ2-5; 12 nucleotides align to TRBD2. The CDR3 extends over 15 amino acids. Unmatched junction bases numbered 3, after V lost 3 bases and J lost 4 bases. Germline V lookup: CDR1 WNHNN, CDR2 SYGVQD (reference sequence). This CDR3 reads CASSDKGLAGETQYF. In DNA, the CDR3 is TGCGCCAGCAGTGACAAGGGACTAGCGGGAGAGACCCAGTACTTC.

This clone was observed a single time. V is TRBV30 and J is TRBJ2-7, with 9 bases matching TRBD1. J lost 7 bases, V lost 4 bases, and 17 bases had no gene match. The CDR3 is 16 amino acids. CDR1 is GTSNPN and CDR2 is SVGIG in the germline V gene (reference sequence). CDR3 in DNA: TGTGCCTGGATGGAAAGTTACCGGGACAGGGCTGGGGAGCAGTACTTC. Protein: CAWMESYRDRAGEQYF.

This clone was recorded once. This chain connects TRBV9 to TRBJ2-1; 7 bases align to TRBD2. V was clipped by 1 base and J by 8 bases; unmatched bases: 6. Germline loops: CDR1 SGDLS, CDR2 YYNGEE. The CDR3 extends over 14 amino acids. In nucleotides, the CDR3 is TGTGCCAGCAGCGTAAGGACTAGTACTCATGAGCAGTTCTTC. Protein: CASSVRTSTHEQFF.

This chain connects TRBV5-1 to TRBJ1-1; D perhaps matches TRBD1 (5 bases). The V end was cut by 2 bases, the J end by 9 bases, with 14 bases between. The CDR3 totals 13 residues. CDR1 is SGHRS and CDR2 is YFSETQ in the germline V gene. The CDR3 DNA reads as TGCGCCAGCAGCTTAACTCAGGGAAATCAAGCTTTCTTT. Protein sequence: CASSLTQGNQAFF.